The clone carrying this T cell receptor (beta chain) showed up just a few times. Its specificity is not known. This specimen belongs to a study of T cell repertoires in cytomegalovirus infection. Study information: Recently described HLA-C-restricted plus well-studied HLA-B-restricted CMV epitopes were used. Matching HLA type, along with CMV infection, was indicated by public TCR beta signatures.

In germline, CDR1 is SGDLS, CDR2 YYNGEE. Trimming stripped 0 bases from V and 2 bases from J, with 8 bases between. CDR3 length: 14 amino acids. TCRdb re-called the reads with MiXCR, one entry per CDR3 protein. Of around 710,000 distinct CDR3 sequences in the sample, around 29% were seen once. Overall study results and limits: Ex vivo responses were dominated by HLA-C-restricted CMV-specific TCR beta clonotypes.

The input for sequencing was cultured CD8+ T cells from PBMCs, taken from culture after CMV antigen stimulation. The TCR was taken from a human donor in good health (CMV status not recorded). Some clones in this sample may be carry-over from other donors' samples. V and J are TRBV9 and TRBJ2-5; the D is unclear. The CDR3: CASSVGTVQETQYF. CDR3 sequence (DNA): TGTGCCAGCAGCGTAGGGACGGTTCAAGAGACCCAGTACTTC.